The 23 T cell receptor beta chains in this list originate from one sample, sequenced in a study of T-cell memory formation after mild COVID-19. TCRdb reprocessed the 5' RACE reads with MiXCR, giving one entry per CDR3 protein. Here the sample spans some 150,000 distinct CDR3 sequences, more than 13% being singletons. The sample was PBMCs or a T cell subset sorted from them (not recorded which). The receptors were sampled from an adult woman who had mild COVID-19 (a few samples of this study predate the infection). Cell type and time point are not known.

This clonotype was seen a handful of times. CDR3 DNA sequence: TGTGCCAGCACCCTGGGCGGCCGCTACGAGCAGTACTTC. Translation gives CASTLGGRYEQYF. The chain links TRBV11-2 to TRBJ2-7; D call uncertain. CDR1 and CDR2 from the germline V gene are SGHAT and FQNNGV. V lost 7 bases and J 3 bases, leaving 13 bases between the germline ends. This CDR3 is built from 13 residues.

This clonotype appeared a few times. Its ends do not fully match the called genes, so a read error is possible. The chain has TRBV7-6 and TRBJ1-1, with D maybe TRBD1 (5 bases). From germline, CDR1 is SGHVS and CDR2 FNYEAQ. The CDR3 is 15 residues long. CDR3 sequence reads: CASSLASGESTEAFF. Written as DNA, the CDR3 is TGTGCCAGCAGCCTAGCCTCGGGGGAGAGTACTGAAGCTTTCTTT.

This clonotype has just one count. The rearrangement joins TRBV6-6 to TRBJ2-1; possibly TRBD1 or TRBD2 for D (6 bases each). CDR1 is MNHNY, CDR2 SVGAGI, per germline (reference sequence). Trimming stripped 7 bases from V and 7 bases from J, with 26 bases between. The CDR3 consists of 17 residues. The CDR3 loop reads CASNLLQGTRAGNEQFF. As DNA, the CDR3 is TGTGCCAGCAACCTATTACAGGGCACCCGCGCGGGAAATGAGCAGTTCTTC.

This clonotype was seen only a few times. This chain joins TRBV6-2 or TRBV6-3 and TRBJ2-7, with D unresolved. Trimming shortened V by 6 bases and J by 4 bases, and 7 bases separated the two germline ends. The CDR3 is 11 amino acids. CDR1 and CDR2 from the germline V gene are MNHEY and SVGEGT. This CDR3 reads CASRELYEQYF. The CDR3 DNA reads as TGTGCCAGCAGGGAGCTTTACGAGCAGTACTTC.

Turning to this clonotype: Relative to the germline gene, one junction end is altered; a read error may explain this. The rearrangement links TRBV2 to TRBJ2-5; 7 positions agree with TRBD1. CDR1 and CDR2 (germline): SNHLY, FYNNEI. The CDR3 is made up of 15 amino acids. The CDR3: CASREGQLYQENQYF. The DNA for the CDR3 is TGTGCCAGCAGAGAGGGACAGTTGTACCAAGAGAACCAGTACTTC.

The rearrangement joins TRBV6-5 to TRBJ2-7; 7 positions agree with TRBD1. The CDR3 is 14 amino acids. The V gene end was trimmed by 0 bases and the J gene end by 5 bases; junction bases not matched to a gene: 4. Germline values: CDR1 MNHEY, CDR2 SVGAGI. The CDR3 bases are TGTGCCAGCAGTTACTCAGGGGGCTGGAACGAGCAGTACTTC. It specifies CASSYSGGWNEQYF.

This clonotype has just a few counts. The J gene is TRBJ2-7, the V gene TRBV7-8; TRBD1 might be the D (5 bases). V was cut by 1 base and J by 0 bases, with 10 bases left in between. From germline, CDR1 is SGHVS and CDR2 FQNEAQ. CDR3 length: 15 amino acids. The CDR3 coding sequence is TGTGCCAGCAGCTTAGAAGGGGCCCCCTCCTACGAGCAGTACTTC. Its translation is CASSLEGAPSYEQYF.

The chain combines TRBV2 with TRBJ2-6; perhaps TRBD2 as D (5 bases). Germline V lookup: CDR1 SNHLY, CDR2 FYNNEI. CDR3 length: 15 amino acids. V lost 9 bases, J lost 0 bases, and 12 bases lay in between. CDR3 in amino acids: CASQDLSSGANVLTF. In DNA form, the CDR3 reads TGTGCCAGTCAGGACTTATCCTCTGGGGCCAACGTCCTGACTTTC.

The CDR3 DNA follows: TGTGCCAGCAGTGAACCGGGGGAGTACCAAGAGACCCAGTACTTC. Residues: CASSEPGEYQETQYF. The rearrangement links TRBV2 to TRBJ2-5; weak D call: TRBD2 (6 bases). Trimming took off 2 bases at V and 0 bases at J, with 10 bases between the two ends. Germline CDR1 and CDR2: SNHLY and FYNNEI. CDR3 size: 15 residues.

The chain recombines TRBV4-3 with TRBJ2-7; 7 bases fit TRBD1. From germline, CDR1 is LGHNA and CDR2 YSLEER. The junction had 4 bases not matched to a gene; V was cut back by 1 base and J by 1 base. The CDR3 spans 15 residues. The CDR3 is CASSQGWDRSYEQYF. CDR3 nucleotides: TGCGCCAGCAGCCAAGGTTGGGACAGATCCTACGAGCAGTACTTC.

The chain uses TRBV20-1 and TRBJ1-5, with 7 bases identical to TRBD1. The CDR3 consists of 17 residues. The V gene end was trimmed by 2 bases and the J gene end by 2 bases; junction bases not matched to a gene: 12. Germline lookup yields CDR1 DFQATT and CDR2 SNEGSKA (reference sequence). Written as DNA, the CDR3 is TGCAGTGCTAGAAGGGCAGGGGGATGGTGGGGCAATCAGCCCCAGCATTTT. It translates to CSARRAGGWWGNQPQHF.

This clonotype was observed a few times. This chain uses TRBV30 with TRBJ1-2; 9 positions match TRBD1. The CDR3 sequence is 18 residues long. Germline CDR1 and CDR2: GTSNPN and SVGIG (reference sequence). The V gene end was trimmed by 3 bases and the J gene end by 0 bases; junction bases not matched to a gene: 14. The CDR3 is CAWSGIRDRVPSNYGYTF. In DNA, the CDR3 is TGTGCCTGGAGCGGCATCAGGGACAGGGTACCATCTAACTATGGCTACACCTTC.

This clonotype has a handful of counts. The chain is built from TRBV6-5 and TRBJ1-1; TRBD1 matches 7 bases. There are 16 residues in the CDR3. Germline assignment: CDR1 MNHEY and CDR2 SVGAGI. V dropped 2 bases and J dropped 0; count of bases not matched to a gene: 6. The CDR3 DNA sequence: TGTGCCAGCAGTTACAGTTTGACAGGGATGAACACTGAAGCTTTCTTT. It translates to CASSYSLTGMNTEAFF.

The V call is TRBV7-2, the J call TRBJ1-6, with 9 bases aligning to TRBD1. Germline lookup yields CDR1 SGHTA and CDR2 FQGNSA. Trimming took 4 bases from V and 7 from J; bases not matched to a gene: 5. CDR3 size: 15 residues. The CDR3 DNA sequence: TGTGCCAGCAGCTCATCCGGGACAGGGAATTCACCCCTCCACTTT. Its protein product is CASSSSGTGNSPLHF.

This clonotype has only a few counts. The CDR3 region is CASSLAGVDNEQFF. CDR3 coding DNA: TGTGCCAGCAGCTTAGCGGGAGTGGACAATGAGCAGTTCTTC. J is TRBJ2-1 and V is TRBV7-2, with D perhaps TRBD2 (5 bases). Germline CDR1 is SGHTA and CDR2 is FQGNSA. This CDR3 spans 14 amino acids. Trimming took 0 bases from V and 5 from J, leaving 8 bases between them.

The V call is TRBV11-2, the J call TRBJ2-3, with 8 bases fitting TRBD2. V lost 0 bases to trimming and J lost 14 bases; unmatched junction nucleotides: 13. The CDR3 runs 15 residues. Germline V CDR1 and CDR2: SGHAT, FQNNGV. The CDR3 region is CASSLDGGSGGWLYF. CDR3 coding DNA: TGTGCCAGCAGCTTAGACGGGGGAAGCGGGGGTTGGCTGTATTTT. Variable domain in full (rest from reference TRBV11-2 and TRBJ2-3): EAGVAQSPRYKIIEKRQSVAFWCNPISGHATLYWYQQILGQGPKLLIQFQNNGVVDDSQLPKDRFSAERLKGVDSTLKIQPAKLEDSAVYLCASSLDGGSGGWLYFGPGTRLTVL.

This clonotype came up a few times. The rearrangement uses TRBV7-8 and TRBJ1-1; TRBD1 aligns across 7 bases. The trim removed 4 bases at V and 3 bases at J, leaving 5 bases unmatched. From germline, CDR1 is SGHVS and CDR2 FQNEAQ. The CDR3 consists of 14 residues. The CDR3 sequence: CASSSGTADTEAFF. As DNA, the CDR3 is TGTGCCAGCAGCTCGGGGACAGCCGACACTGAAGCTTTCTTT. Based on the CDR3 plus reference TRBV7-8 and TRBJ1-1, the full variable domain is GAGVSQSPRYKVAKRGQDVALRCDPISGHVSLFWYQQALGQGPEFLTYFQNEAQLDKSGLPSDRFFAERPEGSVSTLKIQRTQQEDSAVYLCASSSGTADTEAFFGQGTRLTVV.

This rearrangement joins TRBV29-1 to TRBJ2-7, with unresolved D. Per germline, CDR1 SQVTM and CDR2 ANQGSEA. Trimming took off 5 bases at V and 4 bases at J, with 15 bases between the two ends. The CDR3 consists of 13 residues. The CDR3 coding sequence is TGCAGCGTTTTCACATCAAGTGTATACGAGCAGTACTTC. Amino acids: CSVFTSSVYEQYF.

This clonotype has more than one count but fewer than ten. The rearrangement joins TRBV20-1 to TRBJ2-7, with D unclear. Trimming took off 3 bases at V and 0 bases at J, with 9 bases between the two ends. The CDR3 loop spans 13 amino acids. Germline CDR1 reads DFQATT; CDR2 reads SNEGSKA (reference sequence). CDR3 nucleotide sequence: TGCAGTGCTAGGACGGGCGCCTCCTACGAGCAGTACTTC. Protein: CSARTGASYEQYF.

V usage is TRBV6-5 and J usage is TRBJ2-3; 16 nucleotides agree with TRBD2. The CDR3 loop spans 20 amino acids. Germline CDR1 reads MNHEY; CDR2 reads SVGAGI. Germline trimming cut 6 bases from V and 3 bases from J; bases unmatched to any gene: 15. The CDR3 DNA follows: TGTGCCAGCAGCACGACCCCACCTCCGGGACTAGCGGGAGGGACAGATACGCAGTATTTT. Amino acids: CASSTTPPPGLAGGTDTQYF.

CDR3 amino acids: CASGSGGPTYNEQFF. CDR3 bases: TGTGCCAGCGGGTCTGGAGGGCCGACCTACAATGAGCAGTTCTTC. This sequence joins TRBV6-5 and TRBJ2-1; possibly TRBD2 for D (6 bases). V was cut by 8 bases and J by 2 bases, with 16 bases left in between. Germline V lookup: CDR1 MNHEY, CDR2 SVGAGI. There are 15 residues in the CDR3.

The table lists this clonotype with many counts. The chain recombines TRBV18 with TRBJ2-5; D is unclear. V was trimmed by 2 bases and J by 3 bases, leaving 4 bases between them. CDR1 KGHSH and CDR2 LQKENI come from the germline V gene. The CDR3 runs to 12 residues. CDR3 loop: CASSPGEETQYF. In DNA, the CDR3 is TGTGCCAGCTCACCAGGGGAAGAGACCCAGTACTTC.

Ten or more counts support this clonotype. J is TRBJ1-1 and V is TRBV4-1; D is unclear. This CDR3 spans 14 amino acids. Between the trimmed V and J ends, which lost 4 bases and 2 bases, there was a span of 11 bases. The germline CDR1 and CDR2 sequences are MGHRA and YSYEKL. As DNA, the CDR3 is TGCGCCAGCAGCCCCATGGTAGGTAACACTGAAGCTTTCTTT. Translation gives CASSPMVGNTEAFF.